The clone carrying this T cell receptor (beta chain) occurred many times. Its antigen remains unknown. The source of the sample is a study of identical twins. Study conclusions and caveats: Models came in too low on out-of-frame TCR alpha sharing in monozygotic twins.

MiXCR was run by TCRdb on the 5' RACE reads, yielding one entry per CDR3 protein. In the table there are hundreds of thousands of distinct CDR3 sequences, roughly an eighth of which are singletons. CDR3 length: 13 amino acids. Deletions cut 0 bases from V and 0 bases from J, with 6 bases between. The V gene's germline CDR1 is DFQATT and CDR2 SNEGSKA (reference sequence). Separately, the same data were catalogued under a study of yellow fever vaccine responses in identical twins.

The sequence was obtained from a woman under 30 in good health. The V call is TRBV20-1, the J call TRBJ2-7; the D is unclear. Sequenced: PBMCs. CDR3 amino acids: CSAREGGSYEQYV. CDR3 DNA sequence: TGCAGTGCTAGAGAGGGCGGCTCCTACGAGCAGTACGTC.